Included here is one T cell receptor beta chain sequence, with context. The antigen is not known. The CDR3 totals 17 residues. The V and J ends lost 2 bases and 7 bases, in that order; junction bases with no gene match: 14. The germline V gene encodes CDR1 KGHSH and CDR2 LQKENI. TCRdb's copy holds only in-frame clones and misses some; the assay was immunoSEQ multiplex PCR. Among 2 million to 2.5 million clones listed, approximately 94% were seen once. The data were obtained in a study of shared clonotypes between healthy human individuals. Study outcomes and limitations: Only blood was sampled; tissue repertoires likely differ.

Sequenced material: naive CD4+ T cells sorted from blood. The subset here: CD45RA+ positively selected. The chain combines TRBV18 with TRBJ2-7, with 10 positions matching TRBD2. The origin of this receptor is a man aged 18 to 29 in good health. CDR3 loop: CASSPGALAGVAYEQYF. The DNA for the CDR3 is TGTGCCAGCTCACCAGGGGCCCTAGCGGGAGTTGCGTATGAGCAGTACTTC.